This T cell receptor (beta chain) originates from a study of shared clonotypes between healthy human individuals. Study at large: Two women and a few men aged 18 to 49 made up the donors. Findings of the study overall: With few donors, the genetic and exposure-history diversity represented was limited.

In the case of this clone: The antigen is undetermined.

The V and J ends lost 5 bases and 5 bases respectively, with 22 bases between them. CDR3 length: 16 residues. Looked up from germline, CDR1 is SEHNR and CDR2 is FQNEAQ (reference sequence). Assay: immunoSEQ multiplex PCR; the TCRdb copy retains only in-frame clones and omits some. Of 550,000 to 800,000 clones in the sample, about 74% are singletons; the top ten hold around 1.6%. The clonotype comes from a young woman in good health. Sequenced: memory CD4+ T cells sorted from blood. Subset defined: CD45RA-negative fraction. The chain links TRBV7-9 to TRBJ2-7; possible D gene TRBD2, 6 bases. The CDR3 spells CASSPRALAQKDEQYF. Written as DNA, the CDR3 is TGTGCCAGCAGCCCACGTGCACTAGCTCAGAAGGACGAGCAGTACTTC. Looking up the rest from reference TRBV7-9 and TRBJ2-7 gives the full variable domain: DTGVSQNPRHKITKRGQNVTFRCDPISEHNRLYWYRQTLGQGPEFLTYFQNEAQLEKSRLLSDRFSAERPKGSFSTLEIQRTEQGDSAMYLCASSPRALAQKDEQYFGPGTRLTVT.